This TCR beta chain was captured by sequencing in a study of spatial heterogeneity in lung cancer. Looking at the study overall: Fewer alpha-chain than beta-chain sequences were consistently detected. Every unique TCR and UMI combination, on average, appeared more than ten times in raw reads.

Time point: sample taken at primary tumor resection. Without sorting, whole RNA was sequenced from tumor, nontumor lung or frozen PBMC. The length of the CDR3 is 12 residues. With 6 bases removed from V and 7 bases from J, the gap between germline ends came to 10 bases. Per the germline V gene, CDR1 is SNHLY and CDR2 is FYNNEI. Every TCR cDNA molecule bore its own unique molecular identifier. TCRdb re-called the 5' RACE reads with MiXCR, one entry per CDR3 protein. This table has approximately 11,000 distinct CDR3 sequences, around 24% appearing once. The sample here was PBMCs, taken at surgery. This chain connects TRBV2 to TRBJ2-1; D is uncertain. This receptor was taken from a female donor with early-stage non-small cell lung cancer. The CDR3 is CASSTSRNEQFF. The CDR3 coding sequence is TGTGCCAGCAGCACCTCTAGAAATGAGCAGTTCTTC. Full variable domain (missing parts from reference TRBV2 and TRBJ2-1): EPEVTQTPSHQVTQMGQEVILRCVPISNHLYFYWYRQILGQKVEFLVSFYNNEISEKSEIFDDQFSVERPDGSNFTLKIRSTKLEDSAMYFCASSTSRNEQFFGPGTRLTVL.